The present T cell receptor beta chain was sequenced within a study of cytomegalovirus exposure and HLA in healthy donors. This clone was seen only once. The germline V gene has CDR1 SGHTA and CDR2 FQGTGA. J gave up 1 base and V 5 bases, and 11 bases lay outside the gene matches. This CDR3 has 17 amino acids. PCR involved 60 Vbeta and 13 Jbeta primers. Measured with immunoSEQ multiplex PCR; TCRdb has only the in-frame clones, and not every one. The sample yields some 87,000 clones, more than 60% seen once. This sequence originates from a man aged 25-45 years in good health and CMV-seronegative. The source material was PBMCs. The genes are TRBV7-3 and TRBJ1-1; 9 bases are a match to TRBD1. CDR3 nucleotides: TGTGCCAGCAGCCGAAGCGGGACAGGGCGCAGGAACACTGAAGCTTTCTTT. It yields the protein CASSRSGTGRRNTEAFF.